The clone carrying this TCR beta chain has a handful of counts. The antigen is undetermined. Unique molecular identifiers were affixed to discrete cDNA molecules within the library. Source study methods: Sample-level TCR yields exhibited a median of approximately 88,000, with a range of 23,224 to 690,600. TCRdb ran MiXCR on the RACE reads and lists one entry per CDR3 protein. TCRdb, rather than the study authors, made the V and J calls. The sample holds some 81,000 distinct CDR3 sequences, 8.6% seen once. The sample belongs to a study of human T cells and chemical hapten exposure. About the study: From small differences in pooled library volume came most of the variation in per-sample TCR yields. Study findings and constraints: With DPC sensitization, TCRs exceeding 1 in 1000 frequency showed no change.

Time point given: healthy volunteer bleed at 6 weeks. From whole blood left unfractionated, total RNA was extracted. This CDR3 region has 14 residues. Germline V gives CDR1 SGHDN, CDR2 FVKESK. V gave up 4 bases and J gave up 4 bases; unmatched junction bases: 6. The chain has TRBV14 and TRBJ2-7; 8 positions agree with TRBD2. The sequencing input was whole blood. This clonotype was obtained from a female donor in good health. Some clones in this sample may be carry-over from other donors' samples. Written as DNA, the CDR3 is TGTGCCAGCAGCCTAGCGGGGATGAGATACGAGCAGTACTTC. Translation: CASSLAGMRYEQYF.